This TCR beta chain was captured by sequencing in a study of CD8 T cells in Susac syndrome. Overall study context: The Susac syndrome patients were therapy-naive, on corticosteroids, or on intravenous immunoglobulin alone at blood draw.

TCR beta from blood CD8+ and CD4+ T cells was sequenced. The CDR3 runs to 15 residues. V lost 2 bases and J 0 bases, leaving 9 bases between the germline ends. Random-hexamer reverse transcription was applied to roughly 0.45 to 1 ug RNA. The amplification used immunoSEQ multiplex PCR on TCR beta CDR3; it spanned 54 Vbeta and 13 Jbeta. TCRdb re-called the immunoSEQ multiplex PCR reads through MiXCR, storing one row per CDR3 protein. The table records fewer than 200,000 distinct CDR3 sequences, about 91% of them present only once. The sequence derives from a human donor with Susac syndrome. Sequencing was performed on CD4+ T cells from PBMCs. This sequence joins TRBV12-3 or TRBV12-4 and TRBJ2-3; D remains ambiguous. CDR3 sequence: CASSLTSSSTDTQYF. The CDR3 bases are TGTGCCAGCAGTTTAACCTCTTCGAGCACAGATACGCAGTATTTT.